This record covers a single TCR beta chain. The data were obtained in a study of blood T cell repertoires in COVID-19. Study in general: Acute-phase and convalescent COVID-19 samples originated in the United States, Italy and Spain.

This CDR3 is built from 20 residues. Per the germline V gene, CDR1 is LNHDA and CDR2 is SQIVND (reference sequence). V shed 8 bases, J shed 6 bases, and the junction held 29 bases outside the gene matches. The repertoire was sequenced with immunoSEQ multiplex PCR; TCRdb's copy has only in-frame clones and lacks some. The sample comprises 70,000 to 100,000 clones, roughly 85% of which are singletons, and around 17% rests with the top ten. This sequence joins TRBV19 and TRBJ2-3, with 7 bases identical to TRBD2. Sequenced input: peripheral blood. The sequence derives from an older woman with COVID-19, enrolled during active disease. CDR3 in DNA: TGTGCCAGTGTATTGCGGCTCGCCCCACCATCGGGACTAACGGTGGATACGCAGTATTTT. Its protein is CASVLRLAPPSGLTVDTQYF.